This T cell receptor beta chain derives from a study of OX40 agonist ivuxolimab in advanced cancers. Study background: Ivuxolimab was delivered to patients intravenously every 2 weeks at doses spanning 0.01 to 10 mg/kg.

Notes on the study in general: Patients who responded partially at 0.1-3.0 mg/kg showed clonal expansion ranking among the lowest.

Germline V lookup: CDR1 MDHEN, CDR2 SYDVKM. There are 15 residues in the CDR3. The V and J ends lost 6 bases and 1 base, in that order; junction bases with no gene match: 6. A remark on this clone: Its antigen is unidentified.

Assay used: immunoSEQ multiplex PCR; TCRdb lists only in-frame clones, some missing. The sample includes 57,000 or so clones, around 87% of them seen just once. The V call is TRBV28, the J call TRBJ1-3, with 7 positions matching TRBD1. Sequenced here: CD4+ or CD8+ T cells sorted from blood, sampled in a trial of the OX40 agonist ivuxolimab. The TCR was taken from an adult with an advanced solid tumor such as melanoma, head and neck, liver or kidney cancer. CDR3: CASSYATGSGNTIYF. DNA for the CDR3: TGTGCCAGCAGCTATGCGACAGGGTCTGGAAACACCATATATTTT.